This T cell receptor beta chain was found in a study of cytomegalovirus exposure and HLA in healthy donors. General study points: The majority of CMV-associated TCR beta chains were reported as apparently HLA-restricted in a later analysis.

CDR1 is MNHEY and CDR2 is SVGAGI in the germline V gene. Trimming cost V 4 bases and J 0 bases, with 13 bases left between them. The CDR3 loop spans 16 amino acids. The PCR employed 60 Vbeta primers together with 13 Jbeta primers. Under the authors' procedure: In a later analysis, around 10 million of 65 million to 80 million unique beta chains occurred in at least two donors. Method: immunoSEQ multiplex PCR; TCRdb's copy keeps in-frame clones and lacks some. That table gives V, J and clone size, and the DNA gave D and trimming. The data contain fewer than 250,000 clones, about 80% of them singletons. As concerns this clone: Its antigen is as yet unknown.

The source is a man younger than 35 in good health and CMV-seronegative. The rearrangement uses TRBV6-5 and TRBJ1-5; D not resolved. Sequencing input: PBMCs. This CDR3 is CASSLLPSHSNQPQHF. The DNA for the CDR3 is TGTGCCAGCAGTTTACTCCCGTCCCATAGCAATCAGCCCCAGCATTTT.